The source of this TCR beta chain is a study of siplizumab effects on memory and regulatory T cells (dated by TCRdb to 2018 to 2020). With respect to the entire study: The study looked at the effect of siplizumab, an anti-CD2 antibody, on alloreactive T-cell subsets in allogeneic mixed lymphocyte reactions made from human PBMCs. Findings and caveats that apply to the study as a whole: The cumulative frequency of alloreactive sequences traceable to unstimulated CD4+ memory T cells was significantly reduced by siplizumab. The suppressive function of proliferating Tregs from siplizumab cultures was not functionally confirmed. Greater diversity appeared to be present in unstimulated naive T cells than in memory T cells, and a substantial contribution to the alloresponse seemed to be made by naive cells. In reactions with siplizumab, an average of approximately 69% of mappable alloreactive CD4+ clones were Treg-derived, compared with 25% to 30% in control reactions. Because sequences at frequencies below about 10^-5 were poorly captured, only a minor fraction of alloreactive clones could be mapped back to unstimulated subsets. Roughly 80-95% of proliferating CD4+ or CD8+ clones could not be assigned a naive or memory phenotype.

Library preparation used the immunoSEQ multiplex PCR assay. Each sample had some 96,000 TCR templates assayed by the deep sequencing platform. Genomic DNA extracted from sorted T cells was used for TCRbeta CDR3 sequencing. Concerning the study's data processing: The R programming language was used for clonal analysis of TCRbeta CDR3 data. Comparing unstimulated samples against CFSE-low samples taken after the reaction was how alloreactive CD4+ and CD8+ clones were defined. Alloreactive CD4+ clones were assigned to regulatory or non-regulatory origin by matching sequences to sorted unstimulated Treg and non-Treg repertoires. Not all clones reach the TCRdb copy of this immuneACCESS table, which keeps in-frame sequences only. Checked studies attribute under half of the gap to unresolved V genes and leave the rest unexplained. V and J calls and clone size are as listed in that table; D and trimming were resolved from the DNA. For this sample the table gives around 100,000 clones, of which 91% were detected only once. The top ten clonotypes cover roughly 0.15% of the sample.

Notes on this clone: The antigen it recognizes is unknown. Qualities for individual bases were not recorded, and no much larger clone is one base off.

Sorted unstimulated T cells, along with proliferating T cells recovered from mixed lymphocyte reactions, underwent TCRbeta CDR3 sequencing. Fresh whole blood from 9 to 10 HLA-typed healthy donors served as the source for isolating PBMCs. The sample was CD4+ T cells sorted from blood. This receptor was obtained from a human donor in good health.

This receptor has the CDR3 CASSYPRSHEQYF. The sequenced DNA: TGTGCCAGCAGTTATCCCCGATCCCACGAGCAGTACTTC. The chain links TRBV6-9 with TRBJ2-7, with the identity of the D gene unclear. V lost 2 bases and J lost 5 bases; the stretch between them is 10 bases long. The CDR3 goes from the cysteine to the phenylalanine over 13 residues. The CDR3 DNA has 39 bases and is translated from base 1. CDR1 and CDR2 (MNHGY, SVAAGI) derive from the germline V gene.